A selection of T cell receptor beta chains follows, all from one sample in a study of blood T cell repertoires in COVID-19. The table came from immunoSEQ multiplex PCR; TCRdb's copy has only in-frame clones and leaves some out. The sample has tens of thousands of clones; 80% to 85% are singletons. Sequenced material: peripheral blood. These receptors all stem from an older woman with acute or convalescent COVID-19. The CDR3 runs from the conserved cysteine through the conserved F or W. A D gene is named only where the DNA matches it firmly. Size values are once, few and many counts, or a class for expanded clones, and some rows have none.

j_call: TRBJ1-4; v_call: TRBV11-2; d_call: .; cdr3_length: 15; clone_size: .; cdr3_aa: CASSSTRATNEKLFF; cdr3_nt: TGTGCCAGCAGCTCGACACGAGCAACTAATGAAAAACTGTTTTTT
j_call: TRBJ1-3; v_call: TRBV15; d_call: .; cdr3_length: 15; clone_size: .; cdr3_aa: CATSRDRSPGNTIYF; cdr3_nt: TGTGCCACCAGCAGAGATAGATCCCCTGGAAACACCATATATTTT
j_call: TRBJ2-3; v_call: TRBV24-1; d_call: TRBD1; cdr3_length: 13; clone_size: .; cdr3_aa: CATSVDRTNTQYF; cdr3_nt: TGTGCCACCAGTGTGGACAGGACCAATACGCAGTATTTT
j_call: TRBJ1-5; v_call: TRBV7-8; d_call: TRBD1; cdr3_length: 15; clone_size: .; cdr3_aa: CASSLSGQGGQPQHF; cdr3_nt: TGTGCCAGCAGCTTATCGGGACAGGGGGGTCAGCCCCAGCATTTT
j_call: TRBJ1-2; v_call: TRBV4-1; d_call: .; cdr3_length: 14; clone_size: .; cdr3_aa: CASSQVSTGYGYTF; cdr3_nt: TGCGCCAGCAGCCAGGTCTCGACAGGATATGGCTACACCTTC
j_call: TRBJ2-1; v_call: TRBV13; d_call: .; cdr3_length: 14; clone_size: few; cdr3_aa: CASSDHGTFNEQFF; cdr3_nt: TGTGCCAGCAGCGATCACGGGACTTTCAATGAGCAGTTCTTC
j_call: TRBJ1-1; v_call: TRBV5-1; d_call: TRBD1; cdr3_length: 16; clone_size: once; cdr3_aa: CASSLAGAGGKTEAFF; cdr3_nt: TGCGCCAGCAGCTTGGCCGGGGCAGGGGGCAAAACTGAAGCTTTCTTT
j_call: TRBJ2-3; v_call: TRBV7-3; d_call: TRBD2; cdr3_length: 19; clone_size: .; cdr3_aa: CASSSALGLAGAGKDTQYF; cdr3_nt: TGTGCCAGCAGCTCGGCCCTGGGACTAGCGGGAGCGGGGAAAGATACGCAGTATTTT
j_call: TRBJ2-7; v_call: TRBV7-2; d_call: TRBD1; cdr3_length: 14; clone_size: .; cdr3_aa: CASSWDRGPYEQYF; cdr3_nt: TGTGCCAGCAGTTGGGACAGGGGCCCCTACGAGCAGTACTTC
j_call: TRBJ1-5; v_call: TRBV2; d_call: .; cdr3_length: 14; clone_size: once; cdr3_aa: CASSRGQSNQPQHF; cdr3_nt: TGTGCCAGCAGCCGGGGACAAAGCAATCAGCCCCAGCATTTT
j_call: TRBJ1-1; v_call: TRBV6-2/TRBV6-3; d_call: .; cdr3_length: 15; clone_size: few; cdr3_aa: CASSDTGRGVGEAFF; cdr3_nt: TGTGCCAGCAGTGATACAGGGAGGGGGGTCGGTGAAGCTTTCTTT
j_call: TRBJ2-3; v_call: TRBV28; d_call: TRBD2; cdr3_length: 19; clone_size: .; cdr3_aa: CASSQRIGTSGSWSDTQYF; cdr3_nt: TGTGCCAGCAGCCAAAGGATCGGGACTAGCGGGAGTTGGTCAGATACGCAGTATTTT
j_call: TRBJ2-7; v_call: TRBV30; d_call: TRBD2; cdr3_length: 14; clone_size: .; cdr3_aa: CAWSDGGSSYEQYF; cdr3_nt: TGTGCCTGGAGTGACGGGGGGAGCTCCTACGAGCAGTACTTC
j_call: TRBJ2-2; v_call: TRBV10-2; d_call: .; cdr3_length: 17; clone_size: .; cdr3_aa: CASTKRETMEGGGELFF; cdr3_nt: TGCGCCAGCACCAAAAGGGAGACTATGGAGGGCGGCGGGGAGCTGTTTTTT
j_call: TRBJ1-1; v_call: TRBV10-3; d_call: .; cdr3_length: 13; clone_size: .; cdr3_aa: CAISDQENTEAFF; cdr3_nt: TGTGCCATCAGTGACCAGGAGAACACTGAAGCTTTCTTT
j_call: TRBJ1-1; v_call: TRBV25-1; d_call: .; cdr3_length: 13; clone_size: .; cdr3_aa: CASSEGENTEAFF; cdr3_nt: TGTGCCAGCAGCGAGGGGGAGAACACTGAAGCTTTCTTT
j_call: TRBJ1-5; v_call: TRBV2; d_call: TRBD1; cdr3_length: 18; clone_size: .; cdr3_aa: CASSAQDRGQGSNQPQHF; cdr3_nt: TGTGCCAGCAGTGCCCAGGACAGGGGGCAGGGTAGCAATCAGCCCCAGCATTTT
j_call: TRBJ1-3; v_call: TRBV3-1/TRBV3-2; d_call: TRBD1; cdr3_length: 17; clone_size: .; cdr3_aa: CASSQVRTGGNRNTIYF; cdr3_nt: TGTGCCAGCAGCCAAGTACGGACAGGGGGGAATAGAAACACCATATATTTT
j_call: TRBJ2-3; v_call: TRBV3-1/TRBV3-2; d_call: TRBD2; cdr3_length: 16; clone_size: .; cdr3_aa: CASSIDRGLAGGTQYF; cdr3_nt: TGTGCCAGCAGCATCGACAGGGGACTAGCGGGAGGTACGCAGTATTTT
j_call: TRBJ2-5; v_call: TRBV18; d_call: TRBD2; cdr3_length: 15; clone_size: .; cdr3_aa: CASSPLAGGQETQYF; cdr3_nt: TGTGCCAGCTCACCCTTAGCGGGAGGACAAGAGACCCAGTACTTC
j_call: TRBJ2-1; v_call: TRBV18; d_call: TRBD1; cdr3_length: 16; clone_size: once; cdr3_aa: CASSPRDRGETNEQFF; cdr3_nt: TGTGCCAGCTCACCGCGTGACAGGGGTGAAACCAATGAGCAGTTCTTC
j_call: TRBJ1-1; v_call: TRBV7-9; d_call: .; cdr3_length: 14; clone_size: .; cdr3_aa: CASSARRVNTEAFF; cdr3_nt: TGTGCCAGCAGCGCCCGCAGGGTTAACACTGAAGCTTTCTTT
j_call: TRBJ1-1; v_call: TRBV13; d_call: .; cdr3_length: 13; clone_size: .; cdr3_aa: CASSLGRYTEAFF; cdr3_nt: TGTGCCAGCAGCTTAGGCCGGTACACTGAAGCTTTCTTT
j_call: TRBJ1-1; v_call: TRBV6-1; d_call: .; cdr3_length: 13; clone_size: .; cdr3_aa: CASSEQTFNGAFF; cdr3_nt: TGTGCCAGCAGTGAACAGACTTTTAACGGAGCTTTCTTT
j_call: TRBJ1-4; v_call: TRBV5-5; d_call: TRBD1; cdr3_length: 16; clone_size: .; cdr3_aa: CASSTGQGPSNEKLFF; cdr3_nt: TGTGCCAGCAGCACGGGACAGGGACCGTCTAATGAAAAACTGTTTTTT
j_call: TRBJ1-1; v_call: TRBV7-8; d_call: TRBD1; cdr3_length: 14; clone_size: .; cdr3_aa: CASSLPTGGTEAFF; cdr3_nt: TGTGCCAGCAGCTTACCGACAGGGGGCACTGAAGCTTTCTTT
j_call: TRBJ2-1; v_call: TRBV9; d_call: TRBD2; cdr3_length: 15; clone_size: .; cdr3_aa: CASSPSGTNFGGALF; cdr3_nt: TGTGCCAGCAGCCCTTCCGGGACTAATTTCGGGGGTGCACTCTTC
j_call: TRBJ2-3; v_call: TRBV7-9; d_call: .; cdr3_length: 15; clone_size: .; cdr3_aa: CASSPWAARGDTQYF; cdr3_nt: TGTGCCAGCAGCCCTTGGGCGGCCCGGGGAGATACGCAGTATTTT
j_call: TRBJ2-1; v_call: TRBV7-8; d_call: .; cdr3_length: 11; clone_size: once; cdr3_aa: CASSLAAEQFF; cdr3_nt: TGTGCCAGCAGCTTAGCGGCTGAGCAGTTCTTC
j_call: TRBJ1-1; v_call: TRBV9; d_call: .; cdr3_length: 14; clone_size: .; cdr3_aa: CASSVGDTNTEAFF; cdr3_nt: TGTGCCAGCAGCGTAGGGGACACCAACACTGAAGCTTTCTTT
j_call: TRBJ1-2; v_call: TRBV18; d_call: .; cdr3_length: 16; clone_size: few; cdr3_aa: CASSPPYQEANYGYTF; cdr3_nt: TGTGCCAGCTCACCACCGTATCAGGAAGCTAACTATGGCTACACCTTC
j_call: TRBJ2-1; v_call: TRBV6-5; d_call: TRBD2; cdr3_length: 16; clone_size: .; cdr3_aa: CASSYSGLAGAREQFF; cdr3_nt: TGTGCCAGCAGTTACTCAGGACTAGCGGGAGCCCGCGAGCAGTTCTTC
j_call: TRBJ1-5; v_call: TRBV2; d_call: .; cdr3_length: 15; clone_size: .; cdr3_aa: CASSDRGLSNQPQHF; cdr3_nt: TGTGCCAGCAGTGACAGGGGTCTGAGCAATCAGCCCCAGCATTTT
j_call: TRBJ2-7; v_call: TRBV27; d_call: TRBD1; cdr3_length: 14; clone_size: .; cdr3_aa: CASRQGVTSYEQYF; cdr3_nt: TGTGCCAGCAGACAGGGGGTGACATCCTACGAGCAGTACTTC
j_call: TRBJ1-2; v_call: TRBV5-4; d_call: .; cdr3_length: 14; clone_size: once; cdr3_aa: CASSWGGGDYGYTF; cdr3_nt: TGTGCCAGCAGCTGGGGTGGAGGGGACTATGGCTACACCTTC
j_call: TRBJ2-5; v_call: TRBV3-1/TRBV3-2; d_call: .; cdr3_length: 15; clone_size: .; cdr3_aa: CASSQRTEYQETQYF; cdr3_nt: TGTGCCAGCAGCCAAAGGACAGAGTACCAAGAGACCCAGTACTTC
j_call: TRBJ1-6; v_call: TRBV19; d_call: TRBD1; cdr3_length: 16; clone_size: .; cdr3_aa: CASRDRYSSYNSPLHF; cdr3_nt: TGTGCCAGTAGGGACAGGTATAGCTCCTATAATTCACCCCTCCACTTT
j_call: TRBJ2-7; v_call: TRBV18; d_call: .; cdr3_length: 15; clone_size: .; cdr3_aa: CASSPPTRRAYEQYF; cdr3_nt: TGTGCCAGCTCACCACCCACGCGTAGAGCCTACGAGCAGTACTTC
j_call: TRBJ1-1; v_call: TRBV5-1; d_call: .; cdr3_length: 15; clone_size: once; cdr3_aa: CASSLVQRDGSEAFF; cdr3_nt: TGCGCCAGCAGCTTGGTCCAGAGGGATGGCTCTGAAGCTTTCTTT
j_call: TRBJ1-5; v_call: TRBV7-2; d_call: .; cdr3_length: 13; clone_size: .; cdr3_aa: CASSIQKNQPQHF; cdr3_nt: TGTGCCAGCAGCATACAGAAAAATCAGCCCCAGCATTTT
j_call: TRBJ2-2; v_call: TRBV7-8; d_call: .; cdr3_length: 16; clone_size: .; cdr3_aa: CASSSRAVHNTGELFF; cdr3_nt: TGTGCCAGCAGCTCGCGGGCAGTCCACAACACCGGGGAGCTGTTTTTT
j_call: TRBJ2-3; v_call: TRBV6-5; d_call: .; cdr3_length: 13; clone_size: .; cdr3_aa: CASHVPQTDTQYF; cdr3_nt: TGTGCCAGTCACGTACCCCAGACAGATACGCAGTATTTT
j_call: TRBJ2-3; v_call: TRBV5-1; d_call: .; cdr3_length: 14; clone_size: .; cdr3_aa: CASRWTNRVDTQYF; cdr3_nt: TGCGCCAGCAGGTGGACTAATCGAGTAGATACGCAGTATTTT
j_call: TRBJ2-1; v_call: TRBV11-1; d_call: TRBD2; cdr3_length: 16; clone_size: .; cdr3_aa: CASSPGLAGDYNEQFF; cdr3_nt: TGTGCCAGCAGCCCAGGACTAGCGGGGGACTACAATGAGCAGTTCTTC
j_call: TRBJ2-1; v_call: TRBV29-1; d_call: .; cdr3_length: 13; clone_size: .; cdr3_aa: CSVVLDSYNEQFF; cdr3_nt: TGCAGCGTTGTGCTCGACAGCTACAATGAGCAGTTCTTC
j_call: TRBJ1-5; v_call: TRBV27; d_call: .; cdr3_length: 14; clone_size: .; cdr3_aa: CASSLFLRDSPQHF; cdr3_nt: TGTGCCAGCAGTTTATTTCTCAGGGACTCACCCCAGCATTTT
j_call: TRBJ1-3; v_call: TRBV18; d_call: .; cdr3_length: 14; clone_size: .; cdr3_aa: CASSPWTTGNTIYF; cdr3_nt: TGTGCCAGCTCACCTTGGACTACTGGAAACACCATATATTTT
j_call: TRBJ1-2; v_call: TRBV5-6; d_call: .; cdr3_length: 13; clone_size: .; cdr3_aa: CASILRQGHGYTF; cdr3_nt: TGTGCCAGCATTCTGCGCCAGGGTCATGGCTACACCTTC
j_call: TRBJ1-2; v_call: TRBV6-5; d_call: TRBD1; cdr3_length: 13; clone_size: .; cdr3_aa: CASNTGGSHGYTF; cdr3_nt: TGTGCCAGCAATACAGGGGGCAGCCATGGCTACACCTTC
j_call: TRBJ1-4; v_call: TRBV19; d_call: .; cdr3_length: 15; clone_size: .; cdr3_aa: CASSTTGTLNEKLFF; cdr3_nt: TGTGCCAGTAGTACGACCGGGACTCTGAATGAAAAACTGTTTTTT
j_call: TRBJ1-2; v_call: TRBV12-3/TRBV12-4; d_call: .; cdr3_length: 12; clone_size: .; cdr3_aa: CASSLDRYGYTF; cdr3_nt: TGTGCCAGCAGTTTAGACAGATATGGCTACACCTTC
j_call: TRBJ1-2; v_call: TRBV5-6; d_call: TRBD1; cdr3_length: 15; clone_size: .; cdr3_aa: CASSLSGQADYGYTF; cdr3_nt: TGTGCCAGCAGCTTATCGGGACAGGCCGACTATGGCTACACCTTC
j_call: TRBJ1-5; v_call: TRBV13; d_call: TRBD1; cdr3_length: 15; clone_size: .; cdr3_aa: CASSSRGRGNQPQHF; cdr3_nt: TGTGCCAGCAGCAGCAGGGGGCGAGGAAATCAGCCCCAGCATTTT